Below, 17 T cell receptor beta chains from the same sample are listed, as sequenced in a study of beta chain features in type 1 diabetes. Expressed TCRB transcripts were sequenced after all isolated RNA was converted to cDNA. The protocol was immunoSEQ multiplex PCR, while the TCRdb copy is restricted to in-frame clones and leaves out a portion. The sample shows hundreds of thousands of clones, about 15% of them seen only once. Material for sequencing was naive CD4+ T cells from blood. These TCRs come from a man younger than 40 in good health.

The rearrangement uses TRBV6-6 and TRBJ2-1; TRBD2 agrees at 13 bases. Trimming at V came to 5 bases and at J to 5 bases, leaving 3 bases not matched to a gene. Germline V gene data show CDR1 as MNHNY and CDR2 as SVGAGI (reference sequence). This CDR3 region has 15 residues. CDR3 in amino acids: CASSKGLAGNNEQFF. The DNA of the CDR3 is TGTGCCAGCAGTAAGGGACTAGCGGGGAACAATGAGCAGTTCTTC.

The rearrangement uses TRBV4-3 and TRBJ1-6; TRBD1 is a possible D gene (5 bases). This CDR3 is 14 amino acids long. Deletions cut 2 bases from V and 4 bases from J, with 6 bases between. Germline lookup yields CDR1 LGHNA and CDR2 YSLEER. The CDR3 DNA reads TGCGCCAGCAGCCAAAAGGGGTATAATTCACCCCTCCACTTT. It yields the protein CASSQKGYNSPLHF.

The genes are TRBV2 and TRBJ2-1, with TRBD1 matching 10 bases. The J segment lost 9 bases and the V segment lost 5 bases, leaving 7 bases of the junction unmatched. Per the germline V gene, CDR1 is SNHLY and CDR2 is FYNNEI. CDR3 length equals 14 residues. CDR3 residues: CASSQGTGAGEQFF. For the CDR3, the DNA is TGTGCCAGCAGTCAAGGGACAGGGGCTGGTGAGCAGTTCTTC.

This clone was seen only a few times. This chain uses TRBV29-1 with TRBJ1-6; no firm D call. CDR3 length equals 15 residues. Trimming stripped 5 bases from V and 10 bases from J, with 21 bases between. Germline CDR1 and CDR2: SQVTM and ANQGSEA. CDR3 protein: CSVSVGIEGKSPLHF. The CDR3 DNA follows: TGCAGCGTTTCAGTGGGGATCGAAGGGAAATCACCCCTCCACTTT.

This clone was detected a few times. The chain uses TRBV4-3 and TRBJ2-3; no reliable D call. The CDR3 totals 16 residues. V lost 0 bases, J lost 6 bases, and 16 bases lay in between. CDR1 and CDR2 (germline): LGHNA, YSLEER. CDR3 in amino acids: CASSQDLVSDSDTQYF. The DNA for the CDR3 is TGCGCCAGCAGCCAAGATCTCGTGAGTGATTCCGATACGCAGTATTTT.

This CDR3 is CASSPWQGSEQYF. The CDR3 nucleotides read TGTGCCAGCAGCCCCTGGCAGGGAAGCGAGCAGTACTTC. J is TRBJ2-7 and V is TRBV25-1; perhaps TRBD1 as D (5 bases). Deletions cut 6 bases from V and 6 bases from J, with 15 bases between. In germline, CDR1 is MGHDK, CDR2 SYGVNS. This CDR3 spans 13 amino acids.

This clone was counted ten times or more. The chain combines TRBV29-1 with TRBJ2-7; tentative D call: TRBD1 (5 bases). V gave up 6 bases and J gave up 7 bases, with 13 bases separating them. CDR1 is SQVTM, CDR2 ANQGSEA, per germline. CDR3 size: 11 residues. The CDR3 is CSVQVSAEQYV. In DNA form, the CDR3 reads TGCAGCGTACAGGTTTCGGCGGAGCAGTACGTC.

V usage is TRBV5-6 and J usage is TRBJ1-5; no firm D call. Germline CDR1 reads SGHDT; CDR2 reads YYEEEE. CDR3 size: 16 residues. Trimming left V 1 base short and J 2 bases short, with 13 bases between. The CDR3 spells CASSLRVSQGNQPQHF. The CDR3 DNA reads as TGTGCCAGCAGCTTGAGAGTAAGTCAGGGCAATCAGCCCCAGCATTTT. Looking up the rest from reference TRBV5-6 and TRBJ1-5 gives the full variable domain: DAGVTQSPTHLIKTRGQQVTLRCSPKSGHDTVSWYQQALGQGPQFIFQYYEEEERQRGNFPDRFSGHQFPNYSSELNVNALLLGDSALYLCASSLRVSQGNQPQHFGDGTRLSIL.

Only a few counts were recorded for this clone. The rearrangement links TRBV7-8 to TRBJ2-7; D unresolved. V lost 5 bases to trimming and J lost 0 bases, with 5 bases between them. The germline gives CDR1 SGHVS, CDR2 FQNEAQ. There are 12 residues in the CDR3. CDR3 amino acids: CASSASSYEQYV. CDR3 bases: TGTGCCAGCAGCGCCAGCTCCTACGAGCAGTACGTC.

This chain links TRBV30 with TRBJ1-2, with 9 bases aligning to TRBD1. After removal of 1 base from V and 5 bases from J, the junction contained 5 bases not matched to a gene. CDR1 and CDR2 (germline): GTSNPN, SVGIG (reference sequence). The CDR3 runs 14 residues. The CDR3 region has the DNA TGTGCCTGGAGTGCGGACAGGGGATTTTATGGCTACACCTTC. Its translation is CAWSADRGFYGYTF. Using reference TRBV30 and TRBJ1-2 for the parts outside the CDR3, the full variable domain is SQTIHQWPATLVQPVGSPLSLECTVEGTSNPNLYWYRQAAGRGLQLLFYSVGIGQISSEVPQNLSASRPQDRQFILSSKKLLLSDSGFYLCAWSADRGFYGYTFGSGTRLTVV.

This chain links TRBV7-6 with TRBJ2-3; D is tentatively TRBD1 or TRBD2 (5 bases each). The CDR3 length is 16 residues. Germline loops: CDR1 SGHVS, CDR2 FNYEAQ. The V gene lost 5 bases and the J gene lost 6 bases, with 21 bases spanning the gap. The CDR3 loop is CASSRRQFGEGDTQYF. The CDR3, as DNA: TGTGCCAGCAGCCGCCGACAGTTCGGCGAGGGGGATACGCAGTATTTT. The full variable domain, its missing parts supplied by reference TRBV7-6 and TRBJ2-3, is GAGVSQSPRYKVTKRGQDVALRCDPISGHVSLYWYRQALGQGPEFLTYFNYEAQQDKSGLPNDRFSAERPEGSISTLTIQRTEQRDSAMYRCASSRRQFGEGDTQYFGPGTRLTVL.

This clone showed up just a few times. V is TRBV7-9 and J is TRBJ2-7, with 8 bases that match TRBD1. CDR1 is SEHNR, CDR2 FQNEAQ, per germline (reference sequence). V was pared by 2 bases and J by 4 bases, with 4 bases of the junction left unmatched. There are 14 residues in the CDR3. Written as DNA, the CDR3 is TGTGCCAGCAGCTTACCCGACAGGGGTTACGAGCAGTACTTC. It codes for CASSLPDRGYEQYF.

This clone was counted between two and nine times. V usage is TRBV2 and J usage is TRBJ1-2; no clear D gene. The CDR3 length is 13 residues. Per the germline V gene, CDR1 is SNHLY and CDR2 is FYNNEI. The V end was cut by 0 bases, the J end by 4 bases, with 6 bases between. The CDR3 nucleotides are TGTGCCAGCAGTGAAGCCAGGCCCTATGGCTACACCTTC. It translates to CASSEARPYGYTF.

This clone was seen only a few times. This chain joins TRBV30 and TRBJ2-2; D gene unclear. The CDR3 is made up of 13 amino acids. Trimming left V 3 bases short and J 1 base short, with 6 bases between. The germline V gene has CDR1 GTSNPN and CDR2 SVGIG (reference sequence). CDR3 sequence: CAWRLMNTGELFF. CDR3 sequence (DNA): TGTGCCTGGAGACTTATGAACACCGGGGAGCTGTTTTTT. Full variable domain (outside the CDR3, taken from reference TRBV30 and TRBJ2-2): SQTIHQWPATLVQPVGSPLSLECTVEGTSNPNLYWYRQAAGRGLQLLFYSVGIGQISSEVPQNLSASRPQDRQFILSSKKLLLSDSGFYLCAWRLMNTGELFFGEGSRLTVL.

There are a few counts of this clone. The chain couples TRBV29-1 to TRBJ1-1, with D possibly being TRBD1 (5 bases). Per the germline V gene, CDR1 is SQVTM and CDR2 is ANQGSEA. The length of the CDR3 is 14 residues. The V and J ends lost 5 bases and 0 bases respectively, with 13 bases between them. In nucleotides, the CDR3 is TGCAGCGTTCACTGGGGACGGGTGAACACTGAAGCTTTCTTT. Translation gives CSVHWGRVNTEAFF.

This clone was counted a few times. The chain combines TRBV28 with TRBJ2-2; no firm D call. Trimming stripped 6 bases from V and 0 bases from J, with 5 bases between. CDR1 and CDR2 (germline): MDHEN, SYDVKM. The CDR3 runs 13 residues. DNA of the CDR3: TGTGCCAGCAGCTTCCCGAACACCGGGGAGCTGTTTTTT. This codes for CASSFPNTGELFF.

V is TRBV5-4 and J is TRBJ1-1; 8 positions match TRBD1. CDR1 and CDR2 from the germline V gene are SGHNT and YYREEE (reference sequence). With V trimmed by 0 bases and J by 3 bases, 7 bases remained unmatched. The CDR3 is 16 residues long. The CDR3 sequence: CASSLAPGGQDTEAFF. The CDR3 region has the DNA TGTGCCAGCAGCTTGGCCCCAGGGGGCCAGGACACTGAAGCTTTCTTT.